Presented here are 20 T cell receptor beta chains from one specimen sequenced in a study of blood T cell repertoires in COVID-19. Clones were sequenced by immunoSEQ multiplex PCR, and TCRdb holds only the in-frame ones, with some missing. The table includes about 260,000 clones, over 80% detected once. Specimen: peripheral blood. These TCRs come from a woman between 65 and 79 years old with COVID-19, enrolled during active disease.

The chain links TRBV10-3 to TRBJ2-5; 9 bases line up with TRBD2. The V gene end was trimmed by 0 bases and the J gene end by 0 bases; junction bases not matched to a gene: 14. Looked up from germline, CDR1 is ENHRY and CDR2 is SYGVKD. The length of the CDR3 is 20 residues. CDR3 nucleotide sequence: TGTGCCATCAGTGAGTCTAGCGCGGGAGGGTCCGGTGGGCACCAAGAGACCCAGTACTTC. This codes for CAISESSAGGSGGHQETQYF.

The gene calls are TRBV13 and TRBJ2-7, with 8 bases identical to TRBD2. Trimming removed 4 bases from V and 2 bases from J; junction bases left unmatched: 7. The CDR3 has 15 residues. Germline-derived CDR1 and CDR2 are PRHDT and FYEKMQ (reference sequence). CDR3 sequence: CASSYNRLAPYEQYF. DNA of the CDR3: TGTGCCAGCAGCTATAACAGACTAGCGCCCTACGAGCAGTACTTC.

As for this clone: Within the sample, other DNA sequences also encode this same CDR3. The V gene is TRBV6-5, the J gene TRBJ1-3; 7 bases map to TRBD1. Germline V gene data show CDR1 as MNHEY and CDR2 as SVGAGI. The ends lost 5 bases at V and 1 base at J; junction bases unmatched: 2. The CDR3 spans 14 residues. The CDR3 nucleotides read TGTGCCAGCAGTCGGGACAGTTCTGGAAACACCATATATTTT. It codes for CASSRDSSGNTIYF.

The rearrangement joins TRBV5-4 to TRBJ1-2; perhaps TRBD1 as D (5 bases). Trimming shortened V by 3 bases and J by 4 bases, and 16 bases separated the two germline ends. Germline CDR1 and CDR2: SGHNT and YYREEE (reference sequence). The CDR3 covers 15 residues. DNA of the CDR3: TGTGCCAGCAGCTCCCAGGGTCAAGGGGTCTATGGCTACACCTTC. Translation: CASSSQGQGVYGYTF. The entire variable domain, with the rest obtained from reference TRBV5-4 and TRBJ1-2, is as follows: ETGVTQSPTHLIKTRGQQVTLRCSSQSGHNTVSWYQQALGQGPQFIFQYYREEENGRGNFPPRFSGLQFPNYSSELNVNALELDDSALYLCASSSQGQGVYGYTFGSGTRLTVV.

The chain employs TRBV6-1 and TRBJ2-3; 9 bases align to TRBD2. Germline trimming cut 3 bases from V and 5 bases from J; bases unmatched to any gene: 9. Germline CDR1 reads MNHNS; CDR2 reads SASEGT. The CDR3 has 16 amino acids. The CDR3 protein is CASSESVAGALDTQYF. DNA for the CDR3: TGTGCCAGCAGTGAGTCGGTAGCGGGAGCGTTAGATACGCAGTATTTT.

This chain connects TRBV7-2 to TRBJ1-5, with unresolved D. The germline V gene encodes CDR1 SGHTA and CDR2 FQGNSA. V lost 1 base, J lost 6 bases, and 13 bases lay in between. This CDR3 contains 15 residues. CDR3 nucleotides: TGTGCCAGCAGCTTAGATTTCGGGGAAGGTCAGCCCCAGCATTTT. Translation gives CASSLDFGEGQPQHF.

V is TRBV6-5 and J is TRBJ1-5; D gene uncertain. The CDR3 has 14 amino acids. The V gene's germline CDR1 is MNHEY and CDR2 SVGAGI. V was cut by 4 bases and J by 7 bases, with 14 bases left in between. The CDR3 DNA sequence: TGTGCCAGCAGTTCGGGTGGGGAGCGACAGCCCCAGCATTTT. It yields the protein CASSSGGERQPQHF.

The V gene is TRBV19, the J gene TRBJ2-5; TRBD2 is a possible D gene (5 bases). Germline V gene sequence: CDR1 LNHDA, CDR2 SQIVND (reference sequence). The CDR3 consists of 16 residues. V was shortened by 0 bases and J by 2 bases, with 13 bases between the two germline ends. The DNA for the CDR3 is TGTGCCAGTAGTATAGAGGGAGCGGAACGACAAGAGACCCAGTACTTC. Its protein product is CASSIEGAERQETQYF.

V gene TRBV18 combines with J gene TRBJ1-1; D uncertain. Germline-derived CDR1 and CDR2 are KGHSH and LQKENI. V gave up 2 bases and J gave up 3 bases, with 4 bases separating them. The CDR3 extends over 12 amino acids. The CDR3 region has the DNA TGTGCCAGCTCACCATCGTACACTGAAGCTTTCTTT. This sequence encodes CASSPSYTEAFF.

The chain employs TRBV5-4 and TRBJ1-2; D not resolved. Deletions cut 4 bases from V and 1 base from J, with 14 bases between. The CDR3 sequence is 15 residues long. Per the germline V gene, CDR1 is SGHNT and CDR2 is YYREEE (reference sequence). The CDR3 coding sequence is TGTGCCAGCAGCGTCGGAGGAAAGGTTAACTATGGCTACACCTTC. The encoded protein is CASSVGGKVNYGYTF.

The chain couples TRBV7-3 to TRBJ1-1, with D possibly TRBD1 on 6 matching bases. Trimming stripped 2 bases from V and 6 bases from J, with 10 bases between. CDR1 is SGHTA, CDR2 FQGTGA, per germline. The CDR3 totals 13 residues. The CDR3 loop is CASSLQGTAEAFF. In nucleotides, the CDR3 is TGTGCCAGCAGCTTACAGGGGACGGCTGAAGCTTTCTTT.

This chain's CDR3 is CASSPPGRQRNTEAFF. CDR3 coding DNA: TGTGCCAGCAGCCCCCCTGGTCGACAGAGGAACACTGAAGCTTTCTTT. V usage is TRBV9 and J usage is TRBJ1-1; a possible D gene is TRBD1 (5 bases). The germline CDR1 and CDR2 sequences are SGDLS and YYNGEE. With 4 bases removed from V and 1 base from J, the gap between germline ends came to 17 bases. This CDR3 region has 16 residues.

The chain uses TRBV24-1 and TRBJ1-1; a possible D gene is TRBD1 (5 bases). Germline CDR1 and CDR2: KGHDR and SFDVKD. The CDR3 has 15 amino acids. V was trimmed by 7 bases and J by 0 bases, leaving 14 bases between them. The CDR3: CATRGGKGVNTEAFF. CDR3 in DNA: TGTGCCACCAGGGGGGGGAAAGGAGTGAACACTGAAGCTTTCTTT.

The chain has TRBV27 and TRBJ1-1, with D unresolved. The CDR3 covers 14 residues. Looked up from germline, CDR1 is MNHEY and CDR2 is SMNVEV (reference sequence). V was trimmed by 5 bases and J by 1 base, leaving 11 bases between them. CDR3 DNA: TGTGCCAGCAGTAGGCAGGTACCGAACACTGAAGCTTTCTTT. Its protein product is CASSRQVPNTEAFF.

The CDR3 is CASSPRQSYEQYF. The CDR3 nucleotides read TGTGCCAGCTCACCCCGACAGAGCTACGAGCAGTACTTC. V and J are TRBV18 and TRBJ2-7, with a tentative D call TRBD1 (5 bases). Germline-derived CDR1 and CDR2 are KGHSH and LQKENI. The length of the CDR3 is 13 residues. V was cut by 3 bases and J by 3 bases, with 9 bases left in between.

The V call is TRBV9, the J call TRBJ1-4; D call uncertain. This CDR3 region has 18 residues. Germline values: CDR1 SGDLS, CDR2 YYNGEE. V was pared by 0 bases and J by 0 bases, with 15 bases between. The DNA for the CDR3 is TGTGCCAGCAGCGTAGATTTGGACTTTAGGCCAACTAATGAAAAACTGTTTTTT. Protein: CASSVDLDFRPTNEKLFF.

The rearrangement links TRBV5-5 to TRBJ1-2, with D perhaps TRBD1 (5 bases). This CDR3 has 14 residues. CDR1 and CDR2 (germline): SGHKS, YYEKEE (reference sequence). V was cut by 3 bases and J by 5 bases, with 14 bases left in between. The CDR3, as DNA: TGTGCCAGCAGCTCGGGAGCAGGGAAGTATGGCTACACCTTC. Translating it yields CASSSGAGKYGYTF. The variable domain in full, with the rest retrieved from reference TRBV5-5 and TRBJ1-2, is DAGVTQSPTHLIKTRGQQVTLRCSPISGHKSVSWYQQVLGQGPQFIFQYYEKEERGRGNFPDRFSARQFPNYSSELNVNALLLGDSALYLCASSSGAGKYGYTFGSGTRLTVV.

This chain joins TRBV28 and TRBJ2-4, with 7 bases lining up with TRBD1. CDR1 MDHEN and CDR2 SYDVKM come from the germline V gene. The CDR3 sequence is 15 residues long. V was pared by 5 bases and J by 9 bases, with 13 bases of the junction left unmatched. The CDR3 bases are TGTGCCAGCAGTCTCCACTCGGACAGGTTTGGCATTCAGTACTTC. This sequence encodes CASSLHSDRFGIQYF.

The CDR3 bases are TGTGCCAGCGCTCAATCCGAGTATGGCTACACCTTC. Translated, it gives CASAQSEYGYTF. The V call is TRBV2, the J call TRBJ1-2; D remains unclear. The CDR3 is made up of 12 amino acids. V lost 8 bases to trimming and J lost 5 bases, with 12 bases between them. Germline lookup yields CDR1 SNHLY and CDR2 FYNNEI.

The genes are TRBV5-4 and TRBJ1-2; 10 positions agree with TRBD1. The CDR3 is 16 amino acids. Germline V gene data show CDR1 as SGHNT and CDR2 as YYREEE (reference sequence). The V and J ends lost 2 bases and 4 bases, in that order; junction bases with no gene match: 8. As DNA, the CDR3 is TGTGCCAGCAGCTTAGACCCGGGACAGGGGACCTATGGCTACACCTTC. Translating gives CASSLDPGQGTYGYTF.